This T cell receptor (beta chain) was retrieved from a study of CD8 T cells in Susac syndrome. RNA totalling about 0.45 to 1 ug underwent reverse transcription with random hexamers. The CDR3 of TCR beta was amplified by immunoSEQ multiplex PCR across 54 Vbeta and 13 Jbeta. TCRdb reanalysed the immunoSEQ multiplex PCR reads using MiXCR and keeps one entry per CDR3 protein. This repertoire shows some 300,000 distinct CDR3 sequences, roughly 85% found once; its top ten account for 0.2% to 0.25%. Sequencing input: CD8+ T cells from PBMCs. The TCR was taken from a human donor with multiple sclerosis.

In nucleotides, the CDR3 is TGCGCCAGCAGCGAAGGAGGGGGCCGAGGGAACACTGAAGCTTTCTTT. This sequence encodes CASSEGGGRGNTEAFF. The V gene is TRBV4-3, the J gene TRBJ1-1; 7 positions match TRBD1. CDR3 size: 16 residues. V lost 5 bases, J lost 1 base, and 10 bases stayed unmatched. The germline gives CDR1 LGHNA, CDR2 YSLEER.